Listed below are T cell receptor beta chains from one sample, sequenced in a study of blood T cell repertoires in COVID-19. TCRdb keeps only in-frame clones here, not all; method: immunoSEQ multiplex PCR. In the table there are 200,000 to 300,000 clones, about 85% of which are singletons. The specimen was peripheral blood. Receptor source: a man aged 18 to 35 with active or convalescent COVID-19. Each CDR3 is given with its conserved first and last residue. A D gene is named only where the DNA matches it firmly. Size tells how often a clone was seen (once, few, many) or the class of an expanded clone, and some rows leave it out.

cdr3_length: 15
clone_size: .
d_call: .
j_call: TRBJ2-5
v_call: TRBV5-4
cdr3_nt: TGTGCCAGCAGCTTGGGTCCAGGGCCTCAAGAGACCCAGTACTTC
cdr3_aa: CASSLGPGPQETQYF

cdr3_length: 15
clone_size: .
d_call: TRBD1
j_call: TRBJ1-1
v_call: TRBV7-6
cdr3_nt: TGTGCCAGCAGCTTAATCGCAGGGGGCTTTACTGAAGCTTTCTTT
cdr3_aa: CASSLIAGGFTEAFF

cdr3_length: 15
clone_size: .
d_call: TRBD2
j_call: TRBJ2-5
v_call: TRBV18
cdr3_nt: TGTGCCAGCTCAACGGAGACTAGCCCCAGTGAGACCCAGTACTTC
cdr3_aa: CASSTETSPSETQYF

cdr3_length: 15
clone_size: .
d_call: .
j_call: TRBJ2-7
v_call: TRBV5-6
cdr3_nt: TGTGCCAGCAGCAGGGGTCTACTTCCCCCCTACGAGCAGTACTTC
cdr3_aa: CASSRGLLPPYEQYF

cdr3_length: 14
clone_size: once
d_call: TRBD1
j_call: TRBJ1-2
v_call: TRBV7-2
cdr3_nt: TGTGCCAGCACCTTGAGACAGGGGGCCTATGGCTACACCTTC
cdr3_aa: CASTLRQGAYGYTF

cdr3_length: 17
clone_size: once
d_call: .
j_call: TRBJ1-5
v_call: TRBV21-1
cdr3_nt: TGTGCCAGCAGCAAAGCGCTGGGGGGGCTAAGCAATCAGCCCCAGCATTTT
cdr3_aa: CASSKALGGLSNQPQHF

cdr3_length: 16
clone_size: .
d_call: .
j_call: TRBJ2-3
v_call: TRBV5-1
cdr3_nt: TGCGCCAGCAGCTGGTCCGGAAGCGAGAGCACAGATACGCAGTATTTT
cdr3_aa: CASSWSGSESTDTQYF

cdr3_length: 18
clone_size: .
d_call: .
j_call: TRBJ1-6
v_call: TRBV7-3
cdr3_nt: TGTGCCAGCAGACCCACCCTCGGCCGGAGGGGCTGGCATTCACCCCTCCACTTT
cdr3_aa: CASRPTLGRRGWHSPLHF

cdr3_length: 16
clone_size: .
d_call: TRBD2
j_call: TRBJ2-1
v_call: TRBV4-2
cdr3_nt: TGTGCCAGCAGCCAGTACGGGACTAGCGAGTACAATGAGCAGTTCTTC
cdr3_aa: CASSQYGTSEYNEQFF

cdr3_length: 12
clone_size: .
d_call: TRBD1
j_call: TRBJ1-2
v_call: TRBV29-1
cdr3_nt: TGCAGCGTTGGACAGGGATCATATGGCTACACCTTC
cdr3_aa: CSVGQGSYGYTF

cdr3_length: 13
clone_size: .
d_call: .
j_call: TRBJ1-1
v_call: TRBV7-9
cdr3_nt: TGTGCCGGTTATGGGCAGCTGAACACTGAAGCTTTCTTT
cdr3_aa: CAGYGQLNTEAFF

cdr3_length: 15
clone_size: once
d_call: .
j_call: TRBJ2-1
v_call: TRBV6-4
cdr3_nt: TGTGCCAGCAGACAAGAACCGGGACTTAACAATGAGCAGTTCTTC
cdr3_aa: CASRQEPGLNNEQFF

cdr3_length: 14
clone_size: .
d_call: TRBD1
j_call: TRBJ1-5
v_call: TRBV30
cdr3_nt: TGTGCCTGGACGCCGGGACAGACCAATCAGCCCCAGCATTTT
cdr3_aa: CAWTPGQTNQPQHF

cdr3_length: 14
clone_size: .
d_call: .
j_call: TRBJ1-5
v_call: TRBV7-2
cdr3_nt: TGTGCCAGCAGCTCTCAGACAGCAAATCAGCCCCAGCATTTT
cdr3_aa: CASSSQTANQPQHF

cdr3_length: 13
clone_size: .
d_call: .
j_call: TRBJ1-5
v_call: TRBV19
cdr3_nt: TGTGCCAGTAGCAGGGGCAGCAATCAGCCCCAGCATTTT
cdr3_aa: CASSRGSNQPQHF

cdr3_length: 14
clone_size: .
d_call: .
j_call: TRBJ1-1
v_call: TRBV6-4
cdr3_nt: TGTGCCAGCAGCCCGGAACCAGGAAGCACTGAAGCTTTCTTT
cdr3_aa: CASSPEPGSTEAFF

cdr3_length: 18
clone_size: .
d_call: .
j_call: TRBJ2-2
v_call: TRBV7-8
cdr3_nt: TGTGCCAGCAGCTTATATGTCGTTAGCGGATTGAACACCGGGGAGCTGTTTTTT
cdr3_aa: CASSLYVVSGLNTGELFF

cdr3_length: 14
clone_size: once
d_call: TRBD1
j_call: TRBJ1-2
v_call: TRBV4-3
cdr3_nt: TGCGCCAGCAGCCATGACAGGGTTCACTATGGCTACACCTTC
cdr3_aa: CASSHDRVHYGYTF

cdr3_length: 15
clone_size: .
d_call: .
j_call: TRBJ2-3
v_call: TRBV27
cdr3_nt: TGTGCCAGCAGTCCCCTAGACCAGCCGTTAGATACGCAGTATTTT
cdr3_aa: CASSPLDQPLDTQYF

cdr3_length: 12
clone_size: .
d_call: .
j_call: TRBJ2-3
v_call: TRBV4-3
cdr3_nt: TGCGCCAGCAGCCAAGTTGAGGGTACGCAGTATTTT
cdr3_aa: CASSQVEGTQYF

cdr3_length: 17
clone_size: .
d_call: .
j_call: TRBJ2-3
v_call: TRBV28
cdr3_nt: TGTGCCAGCAGTTTATTAAGGGGACATTCTTTCACAGATACGCAGTATTTT
cdr3_aa: CASSLLRGHSFTDTQYF

cdr3_length: 16
clone_size: .
d_call: .
j_call: TRBJ1-6
v_call: TRBV30
cdr3_nt: TGTGCCTGCGACAGGTGGGGCAGGGAGCAGGTCTCACCCCTCCACTTT
cdr3_aa: CACDRWGREQVSPLHF

cdr3_length: 14
clone_size: .
d_call: TRBD1
j_call: TRBJ2-3
v_call: TRBV19
cdr3_nt: TGTGCCACAGGGGACAGGGGGTTTGAAGATACGCAGTATTTT
cdr3_aa: CATGDRGFEDTQYF

cdr3_length: 18
clone_size: .
d_call: TRBD2
j_call: TRBJ2-7
v_call: TRBV4-2
cdr3_nt: TGTGCCAGCAGCCAAGATCTGGGGTCTAGCGGGATGGGGTACGAGCAGTACTTC
cdr3_aa: CASSQDLGSSGMGYEQYF

cdr3_length: 15
clone_size: .
d_call: .
j_call: TRBJ1-1
v_call: TRBV7-9
cdr3_nt: TGTGCCAGCAGCTTACCCGGGGGTCCGAACACTGAAGCTTTCTTT
cdr3_aa: CASSLPGGPNTEAFF

cdr3_length: 13
clone_size: .
d_call: .
j_call: TRBJ1-6
v_call: TRBV10-3
cdr3_nt: TGTGCCCTCCGGACAGACAATAATTCACCCCTCCACTTT
cdr3_aa: CALRTDNNSPLHF

cdr3_length: 14
clone_size: .
d_call: TRBD2
j_call: TRBJ2-5
v_call: TRBV7-9
cdr3_nt: TGTGCCATCCCGGGGGGGTCAGGCCAAGAGACCCAGTACTTC
cdr3_aa: CAIPGGSGQETQYF

cdr3_length: 13
clone_size: .
d_call: TRBD2
j_call: TRBJ2-7
v_call: TRBV14
cdr3_nt: TGTGCCAGCAGCCGGACTAGCGGGAGCGTTCAGTACTTC
cdr3_aa: CASSRTSGSVQYF

cdr3_length: 15
clone_size: .
d_call: TRBD1
j_call: TRBJ2-3
v_call: TRBV6-5
cdr3_nt: TGTGCCAGCAGATACGAGACAGGGGGCACAGATACGCAGTATTTT
cdr3_aa: CASRYETGGTDTQYF

cdr3_length: 15
clone_size: .
d_call: .
j_call: TRBJ2-1
v_call: TRBV3-1/TRBV3-2
cdr3_nt: TGTGCCAGCAGCCAAAGGCCAGGGGACTACAATGAGCAGTTCTTC
cdr3_aa: CASSQRPGDYNEQFF

cdr3_length: 18
clone_size: once
d_call: .
j_call: TRBJ1-2
v_call: TRBV4-3
cdr3_nt: TGCGCCAGCAGCCCCCAAGGGAACCCCTCGCGGGGGTTATATGGCTACACCTTC
cdr3_aa: CASSPQGNPSRGLYGYTF

cdr3_length: 13
clone_size: .
d_call: .
j_call: TRBJ1-5
v_call: TRBV12-3/TRBV12-4
cdr3_nt: TGTGCCAGCAGTCTCGGGTCGGATCAGCCCCAGCATTTT
cdr3_aa: CASSLGSDQPQHF

cdr3_length: 13
clone_size: .
d_call: TRBD1
j_call: TRBJ1-2
v_call: TRBV4-3
cdr3_nt: TGCGCCAGCAGCCTACAGGGGGCAGCTGGCTACACCTTC
cdr3_aa: CASSLQGAAGYTF

cdr3_length: 14
clone_size: once
d_call: .
j_call: TRBJ2-1
v_call: TRBV6-5
cdr3_nt: TGTGCCAGCAGTCGGGTTACATTGTTCAATGAGCAGTTCTTC
cdr3_aa: CASSRVTLFNEQFF

cdr3_length: 14
clone_size: .
d_call: .
j_call: TRBJ2-7
v_call: TRBV6-5
cdr3_nt: TGTGCCAGCGGAGGCACTACGAAGCGGTACGAGCAGTACTTC
cdr3_aa: CASGGTTKRYEQYF

cdr3_length: 13
clone_size: .
d_call: .
j_call: TRBJ2-7
v_call: TRBV21-1
cdr3_nt: TGTGCCAGCGGAAACAGGGCCCCCTACGAGCAGTACTTC
cdr3_aa: CASGNRAPYEQYF

cdr3_length: 17
clone_size: once
d_call: TRBD2
j_call: TRBJ2-2
v_call: TRBV14
cdr3_nt: TGTGCCAGCAGCCTTCTGACTAGCGGTCTAAACACCGGGGAGCTGTTTTTT
cdr3_aa: CASSLLTSGLNTGELFF

cdr3_length: 17
clone_size: once
d_call: .
j_call: TRBJ2-3
v_call: TRBV12-2
cdr3_nt: .
cdr3_aa: CASRSHFGGGTPGTQYF

cdr3_length: 15
clone_size: .
d_call: TRBD2
j_call: TRBJ2-1
v_call: TRBV4-3
cdr3_nt: TGCGCCAGCAGCCAAACCCTAGCGGGGTACAATGAGCAGTTCTTC
cdr3_aa: CASSQTLAGYNEQFF

cdr3_length: 15
clone_size: .
d_call: TRBD2
j_call: TRBJ2-7
v_call: TRBV11-2
cdr3_nt: TGTGCCAGCAGTTTGACTAGCACTTCCACCTACGAGCAGTACTTC
cdr3_aa: CASSLTSTSTYEQYF

cdr3_length: 12
clone_size: .
d_call: .
j_call: TRBJ1-1
v_call: TRBV29-1
cdr3_nt: TGCAGTCTCCAAGGGGGAGGGACTGAAGCTTTCTTT
cdr3_aa: CSLQGGGTEAFF

cdr3_length: 18
clone_size: once
d_call: .
j_call: TRBJ2-7
v_call: TRBV7-2
cdr3_nt: TGTGCCAGCAGCTTAGCGTCGGGTTCCGGGACTGTGTCCTACGAGCAGTACTTC
cdr3_aa: CASSLASGSGTVSYEQYF

cdr3_length: 16
clone_size: .
d_call: .
j_call: TRBJ1-2
v_call: TRBV3-1/TRBV3-2
cdr3_nt: TGTGCCAGCAGCCGCCAGAGGACCGGGAAACACTATGGCTACACCTTC
cdr3_aa: CASSRQRTGKHYGYTF

cdr3_length: 14
clone_size: .
d_call: .
j_call: TRBJ2-7
v_call: TRBV4-2
cdr3_nt: TGTGCCAGCAGCCAAGATGGAGGGTCCTACGAGCAGTACTTC
cdr3_aa: CASSQDGGSYEQYF

cdr3_length: 16
clone_size: .
d_call: TRBD2
j_call: TRBJ2-1
v_call: TRBV10-3
cdr3_nt: TGTGCCATCAGTGGGTCCCAAGCGGGAGCGAGGGCTGAGCAGTTCTTC
cdr3_aa: CAISGSQAGARAEQFF

cdr3_length: 15
clone_size: .
d_call: .
j_call: TRBJ1-1
v_call: TRBV18
cdr3_nt: TGTGCCAGCTCACCACCGCGGGGCCCGAACACTGAAGCTTTCTTT
cdr3_aa: CASSPPRGPNTEAFF

cdr3_length: 13
clone_size: .
d_call: .
j_call: TRBJ1-1
v_call: TRBV12-3/TRBV12-4
cdr3_nt: TGTGCCAGCAGTTTAAAGTCCGCGGTTGAAGCTTTCTTT
cdr3_aa: CASSLKSAVEAFF

cdr3_length: 13
clone_size: .
d_call: TRBD1
j_call: TRBJ2-7
v_call: TRBV2
cdr3_nt: TGTGCCAGCATGGGACAGGTTACCTACGAGCAGTACTTC
cdr3_aa: CASMGQVTYEQYF

cdr3_length: 14
clone_size: .
d_call: TRBD1
j_call: TRBJ2-5
v_call: TRBV10-3
cdr3_nt: TGTGCCATCAGTGAGGGGACAGGCCCCGGGGCCCAGTACTTC
cdr3_aa: CAISEGTGPGAQYF

cdr3_length: 14
clone_size: .
d_call: .
j_call: TRBJ1-4
v_call: TRBV9
cdr3_nt: TGTGCCAGCTCCCTGGGTGGCAGGGATGAAAAACTGTTTTTT
cdr3_aa: CASSLGGRDEKLFF

cdr3_length: 16
clone_size: .
d_call: TRBD1
j_call: TRBJ1-5
v_call: TRBV9
cdr3_nt: TGTGCCAGCAGCGCCGGGACAGGGGGCTTCAGGCAGCCCCAGCATTTT
cdr3_aa: CASSAGTGGFRQPQHF

cdr3_length: 12
clone_size: .
d_call: .
j_call: TRBJ2-7
v_call: TRBV30
cdr3_nt: TGTGCCTGGAGCCCAACAGTGTCCGAGCAGTACTTC
cdr3_aa: CAWSPTVSEQYF